This entry lists 30 T cell receptor beta chains sequenced from one sample in a study of early T cells in non-severe SARS-CoV-2 infection (dated by TCRdb to the early 2020s). The library was built by means of 5' RACE. The sequencer was a NextSeq 500. TCRdb trimmed the raw reads at Q25, called clones with MiXCR and kept productive beta chains. Duplicate CDR3 protein sequences are folded into a single record with the most common DNA and genes. For this sample the table gives under 65,000 distinct CDR3 sequences, of which approximately 13% were detected only once. About 10% of the sample comes from the top ten. The sample here was whole blood, taken at baseline. The receptors come from an adult who was a healthcare worker with PCR-confirmed SARS-CoV-2 infection or an uninfected control (not recorded which).

The CDR3 DNA sequence: TGTGCCAGCAGCTCCGGGACAGAGGCCAAGCAGTACTTC. Amino acid sequence: CASSSGTEAKQYF. The chain has TRBV7-9 and TRBJ2-7; 7 bases map to TRBD1. V was clipped by 4 bases and J by 8 bases; unmatched bases: 8. This CDR3 contains 13 residues. The V gene's germline CDR1 is SEHNR and CDR2 FQNEAQ (reference sequence). The full variable domain, with the rest looked up from reference TRBV7-9 and TRBJ2-7, is DTGVSQNPRHKITKRGQNVTFRCDPISEHNRLYWYRQTLGQGPEFLTYFQNEAQLEKSRLLSDRFSAERPKGSFSTLEIQRTEQGDSAMYLCASSSGTEAKQYFGPGTRLTVT.

This clonotype came up a few times. J is TRBJ1-5 and V is TRBV19; D unclear. The V gene lost 2 bases and the J gene lost 10 bases, with 12 bases spanning the gap. There are 13 residues in the CDR3. The germline CDR1 and CDR2 sequences are LNHDA and SQIVND (reference sequence). CDR3 sequence (DNA): TGTGCCAGTAGTATAAGCGGGGAAGGCCCCCAGCATTTT. As protein: CASSISGEGPQHF.

The chain combines TRBV20-1 with TRBJ2-7; D is perhaps TRBD1 or TRBD2 (5 bases each). This CDR3 region has 18 residues. Germline V gene lookup returns CDR1 DFQATT and CDR2 SNEGSKA (reference sequence). V was cut by 0 bases and J by 0 bases, with 21 bases left in between. The CDR3 sequence: CSAREAGPRDPSSYEQYF. DNA of the CDR3: TGCAGTGCTAGAGAGGCAGGGCCCCGGGACCCAAGCTCCTACGAGCAGTACTTC.

The chain combines TRBV2 with TRBJ1-1; no definite D call. The CDR3 extends over 13 amino acids. V lost 7 bases to trimming and J lost 1 base, with 10 bases between them. The germline gives CDR1 SNHLY, CDR2 FYNNEI. Here the CDR3 reads CASTKGGNTEAFF. CDR3 bases: TGTGCCAGCACTAAGGGAGGGAACACTGAAGCTTTCTTT.

This clonotype turned up a few times. The chain recombines TRBV7-3 with TRBJ1-5; D possibly corresponds to TRBD1 (5 bases). This CDR3 is 13 amino acids long. V lost 0 bases and J lost 7, with 7 bases in between. CDR1 and CDR2 (germline): SGHTA, FQGTGA. The CDR3 sequence is CASSLTGLQPQHF. CDR3 bases: TGTGCCAGCAGCTTAACGGGACTCCAGCCCCAGCATTTT.

The V call is TRBV4-2, the J call TRBJ1-4; TRBD1 might be the D (5 bases). The V and J ends lost 4 bases and 3 bases respectively, with 9 bases between them. In germline, CDR1 is LGHNA, CDR2 YNFKEQ. The CDR3 runs to 14 residues. CDR3 DNA: TGTGCCAGCAGCCCTACAGGCTCTAATGAAAAACTGTTTTTT. As protein: CASSPTGSNEKLFF.

The V call is TRBV29-1, the J call TRBJ2-3; D remains unclear. This CDR3 is 15 amino acids long. V was trimmed by 3 bases and J by 2 bases, leaving 15 bases between them. Per the germline V gene, CDR1 is SQVTM and CDR2 is ANQGSEA. The CDR3 loop is CSVDPRQLFTDTQYF. The CDR3 coding sequence is TGCAGCGTTGACCCCCGCCAGCTCTTCACAGATACGCAGTATTTT.

This chain connects TRBV20-1 to TRBJ2-7; a possible D gene is TRBD2 (5 bases). The V end was cut by 3 bases, the J end by 3 bases, with 18 bases between. Germline values: CDR1 DFQATT, CDR2 SNEGSKA (reference sequence). There are 15 residues in the CDR3. In DNA, the CDR3 is TGCAGTGCTAGGTTTGTCGGGGATTCGTTCTACGAGCAGTACTTC. It yields the protein CSARFVGDSFYEQYF.

V is TRBV7-9 and J is TRBJ2-5; D is unresolved. This CDR3 has 15 residues. Looked up from germline, CDR1 is SEHNR and CDR2 is FQNEAQ (reference sequence). V shed 2 bases and J shed 2 bases, with 12 bases lying between them. The CDR3 loop reads CASSLYVGSQETQYF. CDR3 DNA: TGTGCCAGCAGCTTATACGTCGGGTCTCAAGAGACCCAGTACTTC.

J is TRBJ2-7 and V is TRBV29-1; 9 nucleotides align to TRBD1. The CDR3 length is 15 residues. Looked up from germline, CDR1 is SQVTM and CDR2 is ANQGSEA. J lost 4 bases, V lost 3 bases, and 10 bases had no gene match. CDR3 coding DNA: TGCAGCGTTGAGATGGACAGGGGCGGCACGTACGAGCAGTACTTC. It yields the protein CSVEMDRGGTYEQYF.

This clonotype appeared a few times. The chain employs TRBV27 and TRBJ1-1, with D tentatively TRBD1 (6 bases). CDR3 length equals 13 residues. Between the trimmed V and J ends, which lost 3 bases and 5 bases, there was a span of 10 bases. Germline V gives CDR1 MNHEY, CDR2 SMNVEV (reference sequence). The CDR3 loop is CASSFGGATEAFF. CDR3 nucleotide sequence: TGTGCCAGCAGTTTTGGGGGGGCTACTGAAGCTTTCTTT.

CDR3 DNA: TGCGCCAGCAGTTCTAGTACCGGGACAGGGGGCATTTTCTACAATGAGCAGTTCTTC. This gives the protein CASSSSTGTGGIFYNEQFF. The V call is TRBV5-1, the J call TRBJ2-1; 12 bases fit TRBD1. The CDR3 length is 19 residues. Germline lookup yields CDR1 SGHRS and CDR2 YFSETQ. With 5 bases clipped from V and 3 bases from J, the junction kept 15 bases outside the gene matches.

This clonotype showed up many times. The rearrangement joins TRBV7-3 to TRBJ1-2, with a possible D match to TRBD1 (6 bases). V was cut by 4 bases and J by 4 bases, with 13 bases left in between. The CDR3 extends over 14 amino acids. The germline V gene has CDR1 SGHTA and CDR2 FQGTGA. The CDR3 DNA is TGTGCCAGCAGCTCGGACAGCGGATCCTATGGCTACACCTTC. Translating gives CASSSDSGSYGYTF.

This clonotype was counted ten times or more. This chain links TRBV5-6 with TRBJ1-1; D unresolved. The CDR3 extends over 15 amino acids. Germline CDR1 is SGHDT and CDR2 is YYEEEE. The germline V and J ends were trimmed by 4 bases and 2 bases, with 15 bases remaining between them. CDR3 DNA: TGTGCCAGCAGCCCCGGCGGACGGCTAAACACTGAAGCTTTCTTT. Residues: CASSPGGRLNTEAFF.

This clonotype was counted between two and nine times. This chain links TRBV5-8 with TRBJ2-4; no reliable D call. The germline V gene has CDR1 SGHTS and CDR2 YDEGEE. The CDR3 covers 17 residues. V lost 1 base to trimming and J lost 1 base, with 15 bases between them. CDR3 nucleotide sequence: TGTGCCAGCAGCTTGTGGACCACTAATCTCGCCAAAAACATTCAGTACTTC. This translates into CASSLWTTNLAKNIQYF.

Ten or more counts support this clonotype. This chain connects TRBV5-1 to TRBJ2-3; 7 bases map to TRBD2. The ends lost 1 base at V and 8 bases at J; junction bases unmatched: 19. Germline loops: CDR1 SGHRS, CDR2 YFSETQ. CDR3 length equals 18 residues. The CDR3 loop reads CASSLNPPGLAAAGTQYF. The CDR3 DNA follows: TGCGCCAGCAGCTTGAATCCTCCTGGGCTAGCGGCGGCAGGTACGCAGTATTTT.

This chain uses TRBV19 with TRBJ2-3; TRBD2 aligns across 11 bases. Germline trimming cut 6 bases from V and 1 base from J; bases unmatched to any gene: 3. CDR3 size: 15 residues. Per the germline V gene, CDR1 is LNHDA and CDR2 is SQIVND (reference sequence). CDR3 nucleotides: TGTGCCAGTAGAAAACTAGCGGGGGGCACAGATACGCAGTATTTT. As protein: CASRKLAGGTDTQYF.

The sample holds one count of this clonotype. This sequence joins TRBV5-1 and TRBJ1-1; tentatively, D is TRBD1 (5 bases). The V end lost 2 bases, the J end lost 0 bases, and 14 bases lay between the germline ends. CDR3 size: 16 residues. Germline loops: CDR1 SGHRS, CDR2 YFSETQ. DNA for the CDR3: TGCGCCAGCAGCTTACACGAAAGACAGCTGAACACTGAAGCTTTCTTT. It yields the protein CASSLHERQLNTEAFF. The full variable domain, completed using reference TRBV5-1 and TRBJ1-1, is KAGVTQTPRYLIKTRGQQVTLSCSPISGHRSVSWYQQTPGQGLQFLFEYFSETQRNKGNFPGRFSGRQFSNSRSEMNVSTLELGDSALYLCASSLHERQLNTEAFFGQGTRLTVV.

V usage is TRBV6-5 and J usage is TRBJ2-4, with no clear D. V lost 2 bases, J lost 2 bases, and 7 bases lay in between. Germline assignment: CDR1 MNHEY and CDR2 SVGAGI. This CDR3 comprises 14 residues. The CDR3, as DNA: TGTGCCAGCAGTTACGAAGGGTCCAAAAACATTCAGTACTTC. This sequence encodes CASSYEGSKNIQYF.

This clonotype was seen ten or more times. The CDR3 reads CASSLGGMNYEQYF. CDR3 sequence (DNA): TGTGCCAGCAGCTTAGGGGGGATGAATTACGAGCAGTACTTC. This chain uses TRBV7-2 with TRBJ2-7, with D perhaps being TRBD1 or TRBD2 (5 bases each). The germline gives CDR1 SGHTA, CDR2 FQGNSA. This CDR3 has 14 residues. Deletions cut 1 base from V and 4 bases from J, with 11 bases between.

This clonotype was recorded a few times. V usage is TRBV11-2 and J usage is TRBJ2-5; D uncertain. The CDR3 extends over 15 amino acids. Germline V gives CDR1 SGHAT, CDR2 FQNNGV. Trimming cost V 1 base and J 5 bases, with 14 bases left between them. In DNA, the CDR3 is TGTGCCAGCAGCTTAGTTGGGATGCCGTCGGAGACCCAGTACTTC. This translates into CASSLVGMPSETQYF.

This clonotype was observed a handful of times. The chain links TRBV4-1 to TRBJ2-1; 11 nucleotides align to TRBD2. J was trimmed by 5 bases and V by 4 bases; bases with no gene match: 7. Germline V CDR1 and CDR2: MGHRA, YSYEKL. The CDR3 has 16 amino acids. CDR3 in DNA: TGCGCCAGCAGCCCAGGGGCACTAGCGGGGGACAATGAGCAGTTCTTC. Translated: CASSPGALAGDNEQFF.

This clonotype occurred a few times. V and J are TRBV19 and TRBJ1-1, with 9 bases that match TRBD1. The CDR3 has 17 amino acids. Germline V gene lookup returns CDR1 LNHDA and CDR2 SQIVND (reference sequence). Trimming at V came to 3 bases and at J to 1 base, leaving 9 bases not matched to a gene. The CDR3 DNA sequence: TGTGCCAGTAGTATCGACCGTGGGACAGGGAAGAACACTGAAGCTTTCTTT. Its translation is CASSIDRGTGKNTEAFF.

This clonotype was found a few times. The chain employs TRBV7-6 and TRBJ2-2; TRBD2 might be the D (5 bases). The V end lost 5 bases, the J end lost 5 bases, and 9 bases lay between the germline ends. CDR1 is SGHVS and CDR2 is FNYEAQ in the germline V gene. The CDR3 runs 13 residues. CDR3 residues: CASSVWETGELFF. In DNA form, the CDR3 reads TGTGCCAGCAGCGTATGGGAGACCGGGGAGCTGTTTTTT. Based on the CDR3 plus reference TRBV7-6 and TRBJ2-2, the full variable domain is GAGVSQSPRYKVTKRGQDVALRCDPISGHVSLYWYRQALGQGPEFLTYFNYEAQQDKSGLPNDRFSAERPEGSISTLTIQRTEQRDSAMYRCASSVWETGELFFGEGSRLTVL.

This chain uses TRBV14 with TRBJ1-2, with a weak D call TRBD1 (5 bases). CDR3 length equals 13 residues. V gave up 2 bases and J gave up 8 bases, with 12 bases separating them. The germline V gene has CDR1 SGHDN and CDR2 FVKESK. In DNA, the CDR3 is TGTGCCAGCAGCCAACACCTCAGGGAAGGCTACACCTTC. Its translation is CASSQHLREGYTF.

The V gene is TRBV9, the J gene TRBJ2-7, with 7 bases fitting TRBD1. This CDR3 comprises 15 residues. Germline V gene data show CDR1 as SGDLS and CDR2 as YYNGEE. V shed 4 bases, J shed 2 bases, and the junction held 9 bases outside the gene matches. CDR3 residues: CASSSKTGSPYEQYF. The DNA of the CDR3 is TGTGCCAGCAGCTCCAAGACAGGGTCCCCCTACGAGCAGTACTTC.

This clonotype appeared a few times. The chain has TRBV7-8 and TRBJ2-7; no reliable D call. V was pared by 5 bases and J by 5 bases, with 19 bases between. Looked up from germline, CDR1 is SGHVS and CDR2 is FQNEAQ. There are 15 residues in the CDR3. CDR3 coding DNA: TGTGCCAGCAGCCGGGCCCTTGGGCGTGATAACGAGCAGTACTTC. Its protein product is CASSRALGRDNEQYF.

This clonotype was observed many times. V is TRBV29-1 and J is TRBJ2-3; D is unclear. V was shortened by 4 bases and J by 4 bases, with 6 bases between the two germline ends. The CDR3 is 11 amino acids. The germline V gene encodes CDR1 SQVTM and CDR2 ANQGSEA. The CDR3 region has the DNA TGCAGCGTTGCTGGGCCAGATACGCAGTATTTT. Translating it yields CSVAGPDTQYF.

This sequence joins TRBV9 and TRBJ2-3; D remains unclear. Germline V gene data show CDR1 as SGDLS and CDR2 as YYNGEE. The length of the CDR3 is 14 residues. V lost 2 bases and J lost 2, with 9 bases in between. The DNA of the CDR3 is TGTGCCAGCAGCGTGGAACGGGCCACAGATACGCAGTATTTT. Its translation is CASSVERATDTQYF.

Many counts were recorded for this clonotype. The V gene is TRBV2, the J gene TRBJ2-2, with TRBD2 as a possible D gene (6 bases). Germline lookup yields CDR1 SNHLY and CDR2 FYNNEI. The CDR3 runs to 14 residues. Trimming removed 5 bases from V and 5 bases from J, with 12 bases in between. The CDR3 nucleotides read TGTGCCAGCAGTCGCGCGGGGAGAACCGGGGAGCTGTTTTTT. It is translated as CASSRAGRTGELFF. Full variable domain (remainder filled in from reference TRBV2 and TRBJ2-2): EPEVTQTPSHQVTQMGQEVILRCVPISNHLYFYWYRQILGQKVEFLVSFYNNEISEKSEIFDDQFSVERPDGSNFTLKIRSTKLEDSAMYFCASSRAGRTGELFFGEGSRLTVL.